What follows are 15 T cell receptor beta chains derived from one specimen sequenced in a study of tumor-infiltrating lymphocytes in primary liver carcinoma. From unsorted bulk tissue weighing about 20-31 mg, DNA and RNA were co-extracted. Total RNA amounting to around 530 ng was the source from which TCR beta cDNA was made with a constant-region primer. It was through three nested multiplex PCR rounds of slightly modified ARM-PCR that TCR beta libraries arose. Primers for the first two PCR rounds were TRBV1-TRBV30 forward primers and a C-beta reverse primer (roughly 9 cycles per round). TCRdb ran MiXCR on the multiplex PCR reads and lists one entry per CDR3 protein. The sample holds approximately 40,000 distinct CDR3 sequences, just under 75% seen once. Sample: liver tumor tissue from sampling region 4. As to subset: tumor region T4, right-lateral pole. These receptors were taken from a man aged 35-49 years with primary liver carcinoma and hepatitis B virus infection.

A single count supports this clonotype. This CDR3 is missing its conserved last phenylalanine or tryptophan, likely due to a read error. The limits of the CDR3 on the DNA are not certain, so only TCRdb's listed CDR3 is given. The rearrangement uses TRBV5-1 and TRBJ2-1; the table's TRBD1 call for D was not verified on the DNA. Germline assignment: CDR1 SGHRS and CDR2 YFSETQ. The CDR3 contains 13 residues when both ends are counted. The CDR3 protein is CASTLTGVNEKFV.

V gene TRBV30 combines with J gene TRBJ1-1; possibly TRBD1 for D (6 bases). The CDR3 has 12 amino acids. Germline CDR1 and CDR2: GTSNPN and SVGIG (reference sequence). The CDR3 DNA is TGTGTCAGACAGGATTCGAACACTGAAGCTTTCTTT. Encoded protein: CVRQDSNTEAFF.

This clonotype occurred many times. This may come from a read error, since a much larger clone is one base off. The gene calls are TRBV30 and TRBJ1-1; D remains unclear. The CDR3 is 13 residues long. The germline CDR1 and CDR2 sequences are GTSNPN and SVGIG (reference sequence). This CDR3 is CAWRFVMNTEALF. The DNA for the CDR3 is TGTGCCTGGAGATTCGTCATGAACACTGAAGCTCTCTTT.

The chain is built from TRBV28 and TRBJ1-1; TRBD1 is a possible D gene (6 bases). The CDR3 loop spans 19 amino acids. V was trimmed by 10 bases and J by 0 bases, leaving 30 bases between them. Looked up from germline, CDR1 is MDHEN and CDR2 is SYDVKM. CDR3 coding DNA: TGTGCCAACCTCCCGGACGGCACAGGGACCGTGAACTTGAACACTGAAGCTTTCTTT. Residues: CANLPDGTGTVNLNTEAFF.

This clonotype is medium-sized (0.01 to 0.1%) by share. The chain combines TRBV12-3 or TRBV12-4 with TRBJ2-7; tentatively, D is TRBD1 (6 bases). V was cut by 3 bases and J by 3 bases, with 15 bases left in between. This CDR3 spans 15 amino acids. The CDR3 DNA reads as TGTGCCAGCAGTTTGGTAGCCAGGGGCCTCTACGAGCAGTACTTC. This sequence encodes CASSLVARGLYEQYF.

A remark on this clonotype: Its ends do not fully match the called genes, so a read error is possible. The chain carries TRBV11-1 and TRBJ2-3; tentative D call: TRBD2 (6 bases). This CDR3 spans 19 amino acids. The germline CDR1 and CDR2 sequences are SGHAT and FQDESV (reference sequence). The CDR3 loop reads CASSSGGSSVGARTDTLYF. CDR3 bases: TGTGCCAGCAGCTCCGGGGGAAGCTCAGTTGGAGCCCGCACAGATACGCTGTATTTT.

Of note for this clonotype: The junction differs from germline at one of its ends, possibly a read error. This chain uses TRBV11-2 with TRBJ1-5; D might be TRBD1 (6 bases). CDR3 length: 16 residues. Per germline, CDR1 SGHAT and CDR2 FQNNGV. The CDR3 region is CASSLKGGLTNQPRHF. For the CDR3, the DNA is TGTGCCAGTAGCCTAAAAGGGGGACTGACGAATCAACCCCGGCATTTT. The whole variable domain, remainder taken from reference TRBV11-2 and TRBJ1-5, is EAGVAQSPRYKIIEKRQSVAFWCNPISGHATLYWYQQILGQGPKLLIQFQNNGVVDDSQLPKDRFSAERLKGVDSTLKIQPAKLEDSAVYLCASSLKGGLTNQPRHFGDGTRLSIL.

This clonotype was picked up one time. The junction differs from germline at one of its ends, possibly a read error. J is TRBJ1-1 and V is TRBV6-2 or TRBV6-3, with 7 bases that match TRBD1. The CDR3 spans 13 residues. CDR1 is MNHEY and CDR2 is SVGEGT in the germline V gene. CDR3 DNA: TGTGGCAGCCGGGACAGCGGAGACACTGAAGTTTTCTTT. This encodes CGSRDSGDTEVFF.

The chain links TRBV5-6 to TRBJ2-7; possible D gene TRBD2, 6 bases. Looked up from germline, CDR1 is SGHDT and CDR2 is YYEEEE. This CDR3 comprises 13 residues. Trimming removed 4 bases at V and 11 bases at J, with 19 bases between. The CDR3 loop reads CASSTKQSREKYF. The CDR3 DNA is TGTGCCAGCAGCACAAAACAGAGTCGGGAGAAGTACTTC.

As concerns this clonotype: Since a much larger clone is just one base distant, this may be a read error. DNA of the CDR3: TGTACTAGCAGCTTAGGTCCCAGGGAGGCCAAAAACATTCAGTACTTC. Its translation is CTSSLGPREAKNIQYF. The chain couples TRBV7-7 to TRBJ2-4, with D perhaps TRBD2 (6 bases). Germline lookup yields CDR1 SSHAT and CDR2 FNYEAQ (reference sequence). CDR3 length: 16 amino acids.

Remarks on this clonotype: This clone may be a read error of a much larger clone one base away. This sequence joins TRBV20-1 and TRBJ2-7, with D perhaps TRBD1 (6 bases). The CDR3 is made up of 14 amino acids. Looked up from germline, CDR1 is DFQATT and CDR2 is SNEGSKA (reference sequence). The CDR3 region has the DNA TGCAGTGTTAGAGATCTAACAGGGCACTACGAGCAGTACTTC. It encodes CSVRDLTGHYEQYF.

Notes on this clonotype: A much more abundant neighbour one base away suggests this may be a read error. J is TRBJ2-1 and V is TRBV19; weak D call: TRBD2 (5 bases). CDR3 length: 12 residues. With 5 bases removed from V and 9 bases from J, the gap between germline ends came to 11 bases. CDR1 is LNHDA, CDR2 SQIVND, per germline (reference sequence). The CDR3 reads CASSLQSGEQFF. CDR3 sequence (DNA): TGTGCCAGTAGTCTACAGAGCGGTGAGCAGTTCTTC.

Regarding this clonotype: At one end, the junction sequence differs from germline, possibly due to a read error. The J gene is TRBJ1-2, the V gene TRBV29-1; maybe TRBD1 (5 bases). Germline V gene lookup returns CDR1 SQVTM and CDR2 ANQGSEA. The CDR3 is made up of 15 amino acids. CDR3 bases: TGCAGCGTTGGTAAGGGCTGGGGCATGGGCTATGACTACACCTTC. It codes for CSVGKGWGMGYDYTF.

This clonotype has just one count. Because the CDR3 is missing its conserved closing phenylalanine or tryptophan, this is likely a read error. The rearrangement links TRBV4-3 to TRBJ2-3; 14 bases line up with TRBD2. Germline lookup yields CDR1 LGHNA and CDR2 YSLEER. The CDR3 covers 20 residues. The CDR3 region is CASSQDLPSGTSGRAETQYL. The CDR3 DNA sequence: TGCGCCAGCAGCCAAGATCTTCCTTCCGGGACTAGCGGGAGAGCAGAAACGCAGTATTTA.

The chain is built from TRBV11-2 and TRBJ2-1, with D unresolved. CDR3 length: 13 residues. Germline CDR1 is SGHAT and CDR2 is FQNNGV. V was trimmed by 4 bases and J by 13 bases, leaving 17 bases between them. CDR3 loop: CASSSMTEASQFF. CDR3 bases: TGTGCCAGCAGCTCGATGACTGAGGCCTCACAGTTCTTC.